These 26 T cell receptor beta chains came from one sample sequenced in a study of OX40 agonist ivuxolimab in advanced cancers. Assay used: immunoSEQ multiplex PCR; TCRdb lists only in-frame clones, some missing. The sample holds around 19,000 clones; approximately 86% are singletons and the top ten take about 16%. The sample consisted of CD4+ or CD8+ T cells sorted from blood, taken in a trial of the OX40 agonist ivuxolimab. These receptors were taken from an adult with an advanced solid tumor such as melanoma, head and neck, liver or kidney cancer.

The chain has TRBV19 and TRBJ1-4, with TRBD1 matching 7 bases. The V and J ends lost 4 bases and 0 bases, in that order; junction bases with no gene match: 5. The CDR3 spans 16 residues. Per the germline V gene, CDR1 is LNHDA and CDR2 is SQIVND (reference sequence). CDR3 amino acids: CASSTGGPTTNEKLFF. In DNA form, the CDR3 reads TGTGCCAGTAGTACAGGGGGTCCGACAACTAATGAAAAACTGTTTTTT. The whole variable domain, filled in from reference TRBV19 and TRBJ1-4, reads DGGITQSPKYLFRKEGQNVTLSCEQNLNHDAMYWYRQDPGQGLRLIYYSQIVNDFQKGDIAEGYSVSREKKESFPLTVTSAQKNPTAFYLCASSTGGPTTNEKLFFGSGTQLSVL.

As for this clone: Within the sample, other DNA sequences also encode this same CDR3. This chain joins TRBV7-3 and TRBJ2-3, with D hard to call. This CDR3 has 13 amino acids. Trimming removed 5 bases at V and 3 bases at J, with 9 bases between. CDR1 SGHTA and CDR2 FQGTGA come from the germline V gene. CDR3 nucleotides: TGTGCCAGCAGCCTTCTAGGTACAGATACGCAGTATTTT. Translating gives CASSLLGTDTQYF.

This clone was seen a single time. The gene calls are TRBV5-4 and TRBJ2-1; D gene uncertain. From germline, CDR1 is SGHNT and CDR2 YYREEE (reference sequence). Trimming left V 0 bases short and J 8 bases short, with 15 bases between. The length of the CDR3 is 15 residues. Written as DNA, the CDR3 is TGTGCCAGCAGCTTGGACAGAGTCCGGGTGGATGAGCAGTTCTTC. Its protein is CASSLDRVRVDEQFF.

The rearrangement joins TRBV7-2 to TRBJ2-5; TRBD2 matches 12 bases. The CDR3 spans 16 residues. Unmatched junction bases numbered 7, after V lost 4 bases and J lost 4 bases. Germline lookup yields CDR1 SGHTA and CDR2 FQGNSA. CDR3 sequence (DNA): TGTGCCAGCAGCTCTCCTAGCGGGGGGGCCCCAGAGACCCAGTACTTC. Translation: CASSSPSGGAPETQYF.

This sequence joins TRBV7-3 and TRBJ2-2, with unresolved D. The germline gives CDR1 SGHTA, CDR2 FQGTGA. The CDR3 sequence is 13 residues long. The germline V and J ends were trimmed by 3 bases and 1 base, with 3 bases remaining between them. The CDR3 sequence: CASSFKNTGELFF. The DNA for the CDR3 is TGTGCCAGCAGCTTTAAGAACACCGGGGAGCTGTTTTTT.

This clone has only one observation. The V gene is TRBV19, the J gene TRBJ2-7; the match to TRBD1 covers 7 bases. Germline CDR1 reads LNHDA; CDR2 reads SQIVND (reference sequence). With 2 bases clipped from V and 13 bases from J, the junction kept 17 bases outside the gene matches. The CDR3 extends over 15 amino acids. CDR3 coding DNA: TGTGCCAGTAGTATAAACCCTCTAACAGGGGCCGCATTATACTTC. It is translated as CASSINPLTGAALYF.

This clone was detected once. The chain uses TRBV18 and TRBJ2-7; 9 bases map to TRBD2. The V gene end was trimmed by 1 base and the J gene end by 5 bases; junction bases not matched to a gene: 6. Germline CDR1 and CDR2: KGHSH and LQKENI. CDR3 length: 15 amino acids. CDR3 region: CASSPLAGVWDEQYF. In DNA, the CDR3 is TGTGCCAGCTCACCACTAGCGGGAGTTTGGGACGAGCAGTACTTC.

This clone has only one observation. This chain joins TRBV7-6 and TRBJ1-3; possible D gene TRBD1, 5 bases. In germline, CDR1 is SGHVS, CDR2 FNYEAQ. The V end lost 5 bases, the J end lost 2 bases, and 16 bases lay between the germline ends. This CDR3 has 16 amino acids. This CDR3 reads CASSPNPGRPGNTIYF. The CDR3 DNA reads as TGTGCCAGCAGCCCGAACCCAGGGAGACCTGGAAACACCATATATTTT.

The CDR3 DNA is TGCAGCACTAGCGGGGTGTCCTACAATGAGCAGTTCTTC. Its protein is CSTSGVSYNEQFF. V gene TRBV29-1 combines with J gene TRBJ2-1, with 10 positions matching TRBD2. The CDR3 loop spans 13 amino acids. CDR1 and CDR2 from the germline V gene are SQVTM and ANQGSEA. Trimming took 8 bases from V and 1 from J; bases not matched to a gene: 2.

The chain recombines TRBV5-1 with TRBJ1-4; D perhaps matches TRBD1 (5 bases). This CDR3 spans 14 amino acids. Germline values: CDR1 SGHRS, CDR2 YFSETQ. Trimming shortened V by 0 bases and J by 7 bases, and 10 bases separated the two germline ends. The CDR3 here is CASSLAGKGEKLFF. The DNA for the CDR3 is TGCGCCAGCAGCTTGGCAGGGAAGGGTGAAAAACTGTTTTTT.

The chain recombines TRBV5-1 with TRBJ2-3; no reliable D call. Per the germline V gene, CDR1 is SGHRS and CDR2 is YFSETQ. This CDR3 is built from 15 residues. The germline V and J ends were trimmed by 2 bases and 5 bases, with 15 bases remaining between them. CDR3: CASSFFRPFEDTQYF. The DNA for the CDR3 is TGCGCCAGCAGCTTTTTTCGTCCGTTTGAAGATACGCAGTATTTT.

This clone was observed once. DNA of the CDR3: TGTGCCAGCAGCCCCGGGACAGGGATAATAACTGTTGATGGCTACACCTTC. Encoded protein: CASSPGTGIITVDGYTF. The chain combines TRBV5-4 with TRBJ1-2; 9 bases match TRBD1. Trimming removed 4 bases from V and 6 bases from J; junction bases left unmatched: 16. The germline V gene encodes CDR1 SGHNT and CDR2 YYREEE (reference sequence). The CDR3 totals 17 residues. The whole variable domain, remainder taken from reference TRBV5-4 and TRBJ1-2, is ETGVTQSPTHLIKTRGQQVTLRCSSQSGHNTVSWYQQALGQGPQFIFQYYREEENGRGNFPPRFSGLQFPNYSSELNVNALELDDSALYLCASSPGTGIITVDGYTFGSGTRLTVV.

This chain connects TRBV5-6 to TRBJ2-5; 10 nucleotides align to TRBD2. V gave up 3 bases and J gave up 4 bases; unmatched junction bases: 6. Germline V lookup: CDR1 SGHDT, CDR2 YYEEEE. The length of the CDR3 is 15 residues. CDR3 protein: CASSSGLAELETQYF. Here the CDR3 DNA reads TGTGCCAGCAGCTCTGGACTAGCGGAATTAGAGACCCAGTACTTC.

In the case of this clone: Distinct nucleotide sequences in the sample also encode this CDR3. This sequence joins TRBV11-2 and TRBJ2-3; D unclear. Germline values: CDR1 SGHAT, CDR2 FQNNGV. The germline V and J ends were trimmed by 1 base and 5 bases, with 4 bases remaining between them. This CDR3 has 12 residues. This CDR3 reads CASSLAEDTQYF. The CDR3 DNA reads TGTGCCAGCAGCTTAGCAGAAGATACGCAGTATTTT.

The rearrangement joins TRBV20-1 to TRBJ2-3, with unresolved D. The V end was cut by 5 bases, the J end by 6 bases, with 6 bases between. The CDR3 contains 10 residues. The V gene's germline CDR1 is DFQATT and CDR2 SNEGSKA (reference sequence). This chain's CDR3 is CSAARDTQYF. The CDR3 DNA follows: TGCAGTGCTGCGAGGGATACGCAGTATTTT.

The V and J genes are TRBV4-3 and TRBJ2-3; the D is unclear. Germline CDR1 LGHNA, CDR2 YSLEER. Trimming pared 2 bases from V and 4 bases from J, leaving 13 bases between. This CDR3 has 15 amino acids. The CDR3, as DNA: TGCGCCAGCAGCCAAAGGCGGACGGGCGCAGATACGCAGTATTTT. Translated, it gives CASSQRRTGADTQYF.

The V and J genes are TRBV7-2 and TRBJ2-5; D uncertain. Looked up from germline, CDR1 is SGHTA and CDR2 is FQGNSA. The CDR3 runs 14 residues. The V gene lost 2 bases and the J gene lost 1 base, with 8 bases spanning the gap. This chain's CDR3 is CASSLLSFQETQYF. DNA for the CDR3: TGTGCCAGCAGCTTACTCAGTTTCCAAGAGACCCAGTACTTC.

CDR3 in DNA: TGTGCCAGCAGCCAAAGTGCAGGCCAGGGAGAGACCCAGTACTTC. Translation: CASSQSAGQGETQYF. The chain uses TRBV28 and TRBJ2-5; D is perhaps TRBD1 (5 bases). The germline V gene has CDR1 MDHEN and CDR2 SYDVKM. The CDR3 contains 15 residues. Trimming stripped 6 bases from V and 4 bases from J, with 18 bases between.

The J gene is TRBJ2-3, the V gene TRBV14, with 9 bases lining up with TRBD2. Germline CDR1 and CDR2: SGHDN and FVKESK. The trim removed 6 bases at V and 6 bases at J, leaving 7 bases unmatched. The CDR3 loop spans 14 amino acids. The CDR3 DNA sequence: TGTGCCAGCAGTTCGATAGCGGGAGTGGATACGCAGTATTTT. Protein: CASSSIAGVDTQYF.

CDR3 in amino acids: CASSGQGESEQFF. DNA of the CDR3: TGTGCCAGCAGTGGGCAGGGAGAGAGTGAGCAGTTCTTC. The V call is TRBV2, the J call TRBJ2-1; D could derive from TRBD1 or TRBD2 (5 bases each). This CDR3 has 13 amino acids. CDR1 and CDR2 from the germline V gene are SNHLY and FYNNEI. V lost 4 bases to trimming and J lost 9 bases, with 13 bases between them. Looking up the rest from reference TRBV2 and TRBJ2-1 gives the full variable domain: EPEVTQTPSHQVTQMGQEVILRCVPISNHLYFYWYRQILGQKVEFLVSFYNNEISEKSEIFDDQFSVERPDGSNFTLKIRSTKLEDSAMYFCASSGQGESEQFFGPGTRLTVL.

V gene TRBV11-3 combines with J gene TRBJ2-1; D is possibly TRBD1 or TRBD2 (5 bases each). Trimming removed 0 bases at V and 8 bases at J, with 17 bases between. CDR3 length: 16 residues. The V gene's germline CDR1 is SGHNT and CDR2 YENEEA. CDR3 sequence reads: CASSLDPPPGTDEQFF. DNA for the CDR3: TGTGCCAGCAGCTTAGACCCTCCTCCGGGGACGGATGAGCAGTTCTTC.

The rearrangement links TRBV23-1 to TRBJ2-2; TRBD1 agrees at 12 bases. TRBV23-1 is recorded as an ORF, its role being uncertain. The CDR3 spans 20 residues. V was clipped by 0 bases and J by 4 bases; unmatched bases: 12. Here the CDR3 reads CASSQSAPPRDRGRTGELFF. CDR3 bases: TGCGCCAGCAGTCAATCGGCCCCCCCTCGGGACAGGGGGCGCACCGGGGAGCTGTTTTTT.

The V gene is TRBV18, the J gene TRBJ2-5; D possibly corresponds to TRBD1 (5 bases). V was shortened by 3 bases and J by 1 base, with 15 bases between the two germline ends. The CDR3 runs 16 residues. Germline values: CDR1 KGHSH, CDR2 LQKENI. The CDR3 spells CASSPDRSRGQETQYF. The CDR3 DNA is TGTGCCAGCTCACCCGACCGCTCTAGGGGCCAAGAGACCCAGTACTTC.

V gene TRBV2 combines with J gene TRBJ1-5, with a possible D match to TRBD1 (6 bases). The CDR3 has 15 amino acids. V was clipped by 1 base and J by 9 bases, with 16 bases between them. The germline CDR1 and CDR2 sequences are SNHLY and FYNNEI. As DNA, the CDR3 is TGTGCCAGCAGTGAAGTGGAGGGCTACAGGGTGCCCCAGCATTTT. Its translation: CASSEVEGYRVPQHF.

This clone was found a few times. The rearrangement joins TRBV29-1 to TRBJ2-7, with a tentative D call TRBD2 (5 bases). Trimming took 3 bases from V and 4 from J, leaving 10 bases between them. The CDR3 consists of 12 residues. Germline values: CDR1 SQVTM, CDR2 ANQGSEA. CDR3 sequence reads: CSVDGEKYEQYF. The CDR3 nucleotides read TGCAGCGTTGACGGGGAAAAGTACGAGCAGTACTTC.

The chain couples TRBV6-6 to TRBJ1-5; 7 bases agree with TRBD1. J was trimmed by 6 bases and V by 7 bases; bases with no gene match: 9. The germline V gene has CDR1 MNHNY and CDR2 SVGAGI (reference sequence). The CDR3 totals 14 residues. CDR3 in DNA: TGTGCCAGCAAAGGAACAGGGGTGGGTCAGCCCCAGCATTTT. It is translated as CASKGTGVGQPQHF.